Listed here is a single T cell receptor beta chain. Its cognate antigen is unknown. The method was immunoSEQ multiplex PCR; TCRdb's version includes in-frame clones alone and lacks a portion of them. Seen here are over 150,000 clones, about nine tenths observed once, and the top ten hold approximately 1.4%. This sample stems from a study of T cell responses to AZD1222 COVID-19 vaccine. Trimming shortened V by 5 bases and J by 5 bases, and 7 bases separated the two germline ends. This CDR3 is 13 amino acids long. Germline V gives CDR1 SGHVS, CDR2 FQNEAQ. Regarding the study as a whole: A rise in Spike-specific TCR breadth and depth followed two AZD1222 doses.

Material: peripheral blood, obtained on day 0 of AZD1222 vaccination. This sequence joins TRBV7-8 and TRBJ1-6; D unclear. The receptor comes from an adult in good health. The CDR3 coding sequence is TGTGCCAGCAGCCCAGACCATAATTCACCCCTCCACTTT. Translating it yields CASSPDHNSPLHF.